The present TCR beta chain was sequenced within a study of CD4 T cells in relation to SARS-CoV-2 and coronaviruses. The unexposed donors gave CD4+ T cells in about 2010-2019, prior to COVID-19. Comments on this clone: The antigen is undetermined.

Study-level points and caveats: No crossreactivity against non-spike viral proteins was tested here. Approximately 65% of donors had memory CD4+ clonotypes crossrecognizing SARS-CoV-2 and common cold coronavirus spike. The assay detects memory recall responses, not culture-primed primary responses. Compared with monoreactive clones, crossreactive clones showed significantly weaker SARS-CoV-2 expansion.

Profiling relied on immunoSEQ multiplex PCR, and the TCRdb table lists in-frame clones only, not all of them. The sample comprises some 69,000 clones, 85% to 95% of which are singletons, and roughly 0.14% rests with the top ten. This CDR3 is built from 13 residues. Trimming shortened V by 0 bases and J by 4 bases, and 3 bases separated the two germline ends. Sequences were obtained from naive CD4+ T cells from PBMCs. The sample's subset: naive CD4+ T cells isolated by negative enrichment. The TCR was taken from a human donor in good health. This rearrangement joins TRBV12-3 or TRBV12-4 to TRBJ2-2; D is unclear. The CDR3 sequence is CASSLARTGELFF. For the CDR3, the DNA is TGTGCCAGCAGTTTAGCGCGCACCGGGGAGCTGTTTTTT.